This T cell receptor (beta chain) was identified in a study of T cell responses to AZD1222 COVID-19 vaccine. Germline V gene lookup returns CDR1 LGHDT and CDR2 YNNKEL (reference sequence). The CDR3 totals 16 residues. Deletions cut 0 bases from V and 6 bases from J, with 17 bases between. A word on this clone: Antigen unknown.

Assay used: immunoSEQ multiplex PCR; TCRdb lists only in-frame clones, some missing. The sample lists roughly 120,000 clones, 88% occurring once. Study findings and constraints: Repertoire collection took place solely once the T cell response had peaked.

The sequencing here drew on peripheral blood, taken on day 0 of AZD1222 vaccination. J is TRBJ2-5 and V is TRBV3-1 (or the pseudogene TRBV3-2), with D perhaps matching TRBD1 (5 bases). This TCR derives from an adult in good health. This CDR3 is CASSQDRGRVSKTQYF. The CDR3 coding sequence is TGTGCCAGCAGCCAAGACCGAGGCAGGGTCTCAAAGACCCAGTACTTC.